Shown below are 19 T cell receptor beta chains from a single sample sequenced in a study of shared clonotypes between healthy human individuals. Profiled with immunoSEQ multiplex PCR; TCRdb holds only in-frame clones, not every one. The sample contains about 1.1 million clones, 60% to 80% of which appear only once. The source material was memory CD4+ T cells from PBMCs. Subset defined: CD45RA-negative fraction. The receptors derive from a man in his late teens or twenties in good health. Some clones in this sample may be carry-over from other donors' samples.

The rearrangement links TRBV15 to TRBJ2-1; 11 bases align to TRBD2. Germline CDR1 is LNHNV and CDR2 is YYDKDF (reference sequence). This CDR3 spans 12 amino acids. The trim removed 4 bases at V and 15 bases at J, leaving 5 bases unmatched. The DNA for the CDR3 is TGTGCCACCAGCAATAGCGGGAGGGCCGGGTTCTTC. Translation gives CATSNSGRAGFF. Complete variable domain (other parts from reference TRBV15 and TRBJ2-1): DAMVIQNPRYQVTQFGKPVTLSCSQTLNHNVMYWYQQKSSQAPKLLFHYYDKDFNNEADTPDNFQSRRPNTSFCFLDIRSPGLGDTAMYLCATSNSGRAGFFGPGTRLTVL.

This chain uses TRBV6-5 with TRBJ2-7; D not certain. V was shortened by 2 bases and J by 0 bases, with 14 bases between the two germline ends. The CDR3 has 16 residues. CDR1 and CDR2 (germline): MNHEY, SVGAGI. The CDR3 DNA reads TGTGCCAGCAGTTACCCCGACGCAACGAGCTCCTACGAGCAGTACTTC. Residues: CASSYPDATSSYEQYF.

CDR3: CASMGNEGGYTF. CDR3 nucleotides: TGTGCCAGCATGGGGAATGAGGGTGGCTACACCTTC. This chain links TRBV6-1 with TRBJ1-2; D unresolved. This CDR3 contains 12 residues. Per germline, CDR1 MNHNS and CDR2 SASEGT. Trimming took 7 bases from V and 7 from J, leaving 13 bases between them.

The V and J genes are TRBV5-4 and TRBJ2-5; tentative D call: TRBD2 (5 bases). V was shortened by 4 bases and J by 3 bases, with 10 bases between the two germline ends. The CDR3 has 13 amino acids. Germline values: CDR1 SGHNT, CDR2 YYREEE (reference sequence). This CDR3 is CASSQGLEETQYF. CDR3 nucleotide sequence: TGTGCCAGCAGCCAAGGACTCGAAGAGACCCAGTACTTC.

Regarding this clone: This CDR3 is also generated by other DNA sequences in the sample. V gene TRBV28 combines with J gene TRBJ2-7; D is unclear. The germline CDR1 and CDR2 sequences are MDHEN and SYDVKM. This CDR3 spans 11 amino acids. V gave up 8 bases and J gave up 2 bases, with 7 bases separating them. The CDR3 here is CASHGTYEQYF. The CDR3 region has the DNA TGTGCCAGCCACGGAACCTACGAGCAGTACTTC.

J is TRBJ2-1 and V is TRBV30; 7 positions match TRBD1. With 2 bases clipped from V and 7 bases from J, the junction kept 8 bases outside the gene matches. The CDR3 consists of 14 residues. Germline V CDR1 and CDR2: GTSNPN, SVGIG (reference sequence). CDR3 in amino acids: CAWSPPDRENEQFF. CDR3 nucleotides: TGTGCCTGGAGTCCCCCCGACAGGGAGAATGAGCAGTTCTTC.

A single count supports this clone. CDR3 sequence (DNA): TGTGCCAGCAACGAGATAGGGGGCTACGAGCAGTACTTC. Translation gives CASNEIGGYEQYF. The chain uses TRBV9 and TRBJ2-7, with D possibly being TRBD1 (6 bases). Germline lookup yields CDR1 SGDLS and CDR2 YYNGEE. V was shortened by 6 bases and J by 3 bases, with 13 bases between the two germline ends. There are 13 residues in the CDR3.

The rearrangement joins TRBV6-1 to TRBJ2-3, with a weak D call TRBD2 (5 bases). CDR1 and CDR2 (germline): MNHNS, SASEGT. The CDR3 runs to 12 residues. V shed 4 bases and J shed 8 bases, with 10 bases lying between them. CDR3 coding DNA: TGTGCCAGCAGTGGGGCTAGCCTTACGCAGTATTTT. It translates to CASSGASLTQYF.

The gene calls are TRBV5-6 and TRBJ2-7, with TRBD2 identical over 14 bases. The CDR3 contains 15 residues. V was pared by 5 bases and J by 2 bases, with 3 bases of the junction left unmatched. From germline, CDR1 is SGHDT and CDR2 YYEEEE. CDR3 residues: CASRSTSGRAYEQYF. In nucleotides, the CDR3 is TGTGCCAGCAGGTCGACTAGCGGGAGGGCCTACGAGCAGTACTTC.

This rearrangement joins TRBV4-2 to TRBJ1-1; D is unresolved. The germline gives CDR1 LGHNA, CDR2 YNFKEQ. The CDR3 length is 14 residues. The V and J ends lost 0 bases and 5 bases respectively, with 10 bases between them. The CDR3 coding sequence is TGTGCCAGCAGCCAAGATAGATTGCAGACTGAAGCTTTCTTT. Its translation: CASSQDRLQTEAFF.

The genes are TRBV5-1 and TRBJ2-3, with 10 bases lining up with TRBD1. CDR1 SGHRS and CDR2 YFSETQ come from the germline V gene. After removal of 3 bases from V and 0 bases from J, the junction contained 4 bases not matched to a gene. CDR3 size: 16 residues. The CDR3 sequence: CASSSGQGGSTDTQYF. CDR3 DNA: TGCGCCAGCAGCTCCGGACAGGGGGGGAGCACAGATACGCAGTATTTT. Full variable domain (outside the CDR3, taken from reference TRBV5-1 and TRBJ2-3): KAGVTQTPRYLIKTRGQQVTLSCSPISGHRSVSWYQQTPGQGLQFLFEYFSETQRNKGNFPGRFSGRQFSNSRSEMNVSTLELGDSALYLCASSSGQGGSTDTQYFGPGTRLTVL.

The sample holds one count of this clone. The chain employs TRBV5-1 and TRBJ1-4; no clear D. The germline V gene has CDR1 SGHRS and CDR2 YFSETQ. The CDR3 length is 15 residues. V lost 4 bases and J lost 1, with 11 bases in between. DNA for the CDR3: TGCGCCAGCAGCACAAGGCCGGAAACTAATGAAAAACTGTTTTTT. Translation gives CASSTRPETNEKLFF.

This clone was observed a few times. The V and J genes are TRBV7-2 and TRBJ1-5; D ambiguous. The CDR3 runs 15 residues. Germline CDR1 reads SGHTA; CDR2 reads FQGNSA. Trimming took 6 bases from V and 5 from J, leaving 17 bases between them. This CDR3 is CASRQSGSRYQPQHF. CDR3 DNA: TGTGCCAGCAGACAGAGTGGCAGCCGGTATCAGCCCCAGCATTTT.

The chain uses TRBV12-2 and TRBJ2-1; the table gives TRBD2 as D, unverified against the DNA. TRBV12-2 is a listed pseudogene. The CDR3 has 13 amino acids. As DNA, the CDR3 is TGTGCAAGTTCGGCGCGGGAGATGGGTGAGCAGTTCTTC. This codes for CASSAREMGEQFF.

The chain couples TRBV2 to TRBJ1-1, with 11 bases fitting TRBD1. V lost 4 bases and J lost 0; bases outside the gene matches: 4. This CDR3 has 16 residues. Germline V lookup: CDR1 SNHLY, CDR2 FYNNEI. CDR3 DNA: TGTGCCAGCAGTGCTCGGACAGGGGGCGTGAACACTGAAGCTTTCTTT. This encodes CASSARTGGVNTEAFF.

Note on this clone: Other DNA sequences in this sample translate to the same CDR3. The chain has TRBV5-1 and TRBJ2-1, with a tentative D call TRBD1 (5 bases). CDR1 SGHRS and CDR2 YFSETQ come from the germline V gene. Deletions cut 0 bases from V and 10 bases from J, with 8 bases between. CDR3 length: 12 residues. The CDR3 DNA is TGCGCCAGCAGCTTGGCACAGGCGGAGCAGTTCTTC. It yields the protein CASSLAQAEQFF.

This rearrangement joins TRBV11-2 to TRBJ2-2; 9 nucleotides agree with TRBD1. J lost 3 bases, V lost 6 bases, and 11 bases had no gene match. Germline CDR1 and CDR2: SGHAT and FQNNGV. The CDR3 is made up of 17 amino acids. In nucleotides, the CDR3 is TGTGCCAGCAGGCCAGGAGGTTGGACAGGGGACACCGGGGAGCTGTTTTTT. Its protein is CASRPGGWTGDTGELFF. The full variable domain, its missing parts supplied by reference TRBV11-2 and TRBJ2-2, is EAGVAQSPRYKIIEKRQSVAFWCNPISGHATLYWYQQILGQGPKLLIQFQNNGVVDDSQLPKDRFSAERLKGVDSTLKIQPAKLEDSAVYLCASRPGGWTGDTGELFFGEGSRLTVL.

This CDR3 reads CASSPNLGAGGNTIYF. CDR3 nucleotides: TGTGCCAGCAGCCCAAATTTAGGGGCGGGAGGAAACACCATATATTTT. The chain joins TRBV2 to TRBJ1-3; perhaps TRBD1 as D (5 bases). Germline V CDR1 and CDR2: SNHLY, FYNNEI. The CDR3 length is 16 residues. V lost 6 bases and J 4 bases, leaving 19 bases between the germline ends.

The chain recombines TRBV7-2 with TRBJ1-1; D might be TRBD1 (5 bases). The CDR3 consists of 15 residues. Germline loops: CDR1 SGHTA, CDR2 FQGNSA. The V and J ends lost 3 bases and 0 bases respectively, with 11 bases between them. CDR3 loop: CASSLQGSMNTEAFF. In DNA form, the CDR3 reads TGTGCCAGCAGCTTGCAGGGCTCCATGAACACTGAAGCTTTCTTT.